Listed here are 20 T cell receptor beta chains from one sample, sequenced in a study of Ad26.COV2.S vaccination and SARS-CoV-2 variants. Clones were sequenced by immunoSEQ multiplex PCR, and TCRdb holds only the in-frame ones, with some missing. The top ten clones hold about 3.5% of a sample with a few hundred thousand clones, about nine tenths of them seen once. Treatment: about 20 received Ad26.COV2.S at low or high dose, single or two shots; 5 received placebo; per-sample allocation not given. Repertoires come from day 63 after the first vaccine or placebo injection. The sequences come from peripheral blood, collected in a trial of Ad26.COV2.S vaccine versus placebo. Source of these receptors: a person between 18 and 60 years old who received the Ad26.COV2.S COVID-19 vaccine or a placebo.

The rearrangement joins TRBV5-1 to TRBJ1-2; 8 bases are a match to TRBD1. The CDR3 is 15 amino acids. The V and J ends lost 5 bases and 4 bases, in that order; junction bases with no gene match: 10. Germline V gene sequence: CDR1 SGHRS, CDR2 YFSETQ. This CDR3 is CASRDGQGNSYGYTF. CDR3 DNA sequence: TGCGCCAGCAGGGATGGACAGGGCAATAGCTATGGCTACACCTTC.

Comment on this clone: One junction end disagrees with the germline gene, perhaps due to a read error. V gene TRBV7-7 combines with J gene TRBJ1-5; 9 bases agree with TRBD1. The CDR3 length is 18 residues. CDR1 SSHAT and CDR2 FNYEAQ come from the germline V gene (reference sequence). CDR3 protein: CASSSRDRVTLSNQPQHF. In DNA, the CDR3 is TGTGCTAGCAGCTCCCGGGACAGGGTAACTTTAAGCAATCAGCCCCAGCATTTT.

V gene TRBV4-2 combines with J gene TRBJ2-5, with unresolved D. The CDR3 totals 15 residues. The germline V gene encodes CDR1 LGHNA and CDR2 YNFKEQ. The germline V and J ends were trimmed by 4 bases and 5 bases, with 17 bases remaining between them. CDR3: CASSPNVGTRETQYF. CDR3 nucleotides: TGTGCCAGCAGCCCTAACGTCGGCACAAGGGAGACCCAGTACTTC.

The CDR3 bases are TGCGCCAGCAGCCAGGGGTCCAATGAGCAGTTCTTC. This encodes CASSQGSNEQFF. The chain links TRBV4-3 to TRBJ2-1; no clear D. Germline V gene lookup returns CDR1 LGHNA and CDR2 YSLEER. This CDR3 is built from 12 residues. V lost 3 bases and J lost 6, with 6 bases in between.

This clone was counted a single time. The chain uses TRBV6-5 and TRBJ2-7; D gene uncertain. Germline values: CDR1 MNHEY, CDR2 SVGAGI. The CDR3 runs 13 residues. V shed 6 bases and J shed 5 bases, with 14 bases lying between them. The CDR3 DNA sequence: TGTGCCAGCAGGTCCATCGTCGCCCACGAGCAGTACTTC. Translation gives CASRSIVAHEQYF.

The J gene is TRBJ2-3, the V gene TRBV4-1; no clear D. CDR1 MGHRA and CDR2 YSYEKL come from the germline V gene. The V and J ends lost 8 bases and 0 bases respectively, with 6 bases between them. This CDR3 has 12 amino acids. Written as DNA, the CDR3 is TGCGCCAGCGTTGGGAGCACAGATACGCAGTATTTT. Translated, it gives CASVGSTDTQYF.

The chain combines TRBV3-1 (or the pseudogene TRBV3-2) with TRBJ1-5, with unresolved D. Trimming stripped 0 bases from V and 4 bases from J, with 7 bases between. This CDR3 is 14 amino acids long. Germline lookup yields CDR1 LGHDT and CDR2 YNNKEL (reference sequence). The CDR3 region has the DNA TGTGCCAGCAGCCAAGATGGTAGAAATCAGCCCCAGCATTTT. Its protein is CASSQDGRNQPQHF.

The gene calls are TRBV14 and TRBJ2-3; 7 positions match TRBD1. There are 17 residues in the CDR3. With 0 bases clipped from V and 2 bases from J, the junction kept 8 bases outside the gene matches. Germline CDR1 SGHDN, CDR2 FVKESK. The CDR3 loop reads CASSQEGPGGPTDTQYF. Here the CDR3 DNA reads TGTGCCAGCAGCCAAGAGGGTCCAGGGGGTCCCACAGATACGCAGTATTTT. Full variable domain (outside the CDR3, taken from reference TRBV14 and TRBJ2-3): EAGVTQFPSHSVIEKGQTVTLRCDPISGHDNLYWYRRVMGKEIKFLLHFVKESKQDESGMPNNRFLAERTGGTYSTLKVQPAELEDSGVYFCASSQEGPGGPTDTQYFGPGTRLTVL.

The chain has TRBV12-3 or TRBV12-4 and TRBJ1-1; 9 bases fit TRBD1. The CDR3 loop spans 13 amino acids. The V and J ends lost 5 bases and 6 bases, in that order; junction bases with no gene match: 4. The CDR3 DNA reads TGTGCCAGCAGTGTCACAGGGGGCCCTGAAGCTTTCTTT. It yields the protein CASSVTGGPEAFF.

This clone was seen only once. The CDR3 nucleotides read TGTGCCAGCAGCTTATTCCGCAATCCCACCTACGAGCAGTACTTC. It is translated as CASSLFRNPTYEQYF. The chain recombines TRBV11-2 with TRBJ2-7; no clear D gene. CDR1 is SGHAT and CDR2 is FQNNGV in the germline V gene. The CDR3 has 15 residues. V was pared by 2 bases and J by 2 bases, with 13 bases between.

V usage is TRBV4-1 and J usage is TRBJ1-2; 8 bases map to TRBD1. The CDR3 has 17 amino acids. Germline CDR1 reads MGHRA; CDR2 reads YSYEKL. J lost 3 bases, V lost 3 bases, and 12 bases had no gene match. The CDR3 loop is CASSHPPGRGLDYGYTF. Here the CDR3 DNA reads TGCGCCAGCAGCCACCCGCCTGGCAGGGGGCTTGACTATGGCTACACCTTC.

The CDR3 region has the DNA TGTGCCAGCAGCTACTCTGTAGACACCATATATTTT. Protein product: CASSYSVDTIYF. The rearrangement uses TRBV4-2 and TRBJ1-3, with unresolved D. The germline V gene has CDR1 LGHNA and CDR2 YNFKEQ. This CDR3 is 12 amino acids long. V gave up 5 bases and J gave up 8 bases, with 10 bases separating them.

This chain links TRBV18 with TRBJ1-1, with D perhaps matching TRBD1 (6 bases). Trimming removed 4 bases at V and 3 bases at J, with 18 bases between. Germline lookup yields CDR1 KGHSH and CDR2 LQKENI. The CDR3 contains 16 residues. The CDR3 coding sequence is TGTGCCAGCTCACAACCACGACCTACAGGGCACACTGAAGCTTTCTTT. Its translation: CASSQPRPTGHTEAFF.

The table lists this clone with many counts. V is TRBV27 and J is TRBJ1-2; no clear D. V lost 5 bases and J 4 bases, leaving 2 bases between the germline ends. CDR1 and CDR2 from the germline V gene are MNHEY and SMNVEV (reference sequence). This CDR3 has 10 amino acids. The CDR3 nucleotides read TGTGCCAGCAGTACCTATGGCTACACCTTC. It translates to CASSTYGYTF.

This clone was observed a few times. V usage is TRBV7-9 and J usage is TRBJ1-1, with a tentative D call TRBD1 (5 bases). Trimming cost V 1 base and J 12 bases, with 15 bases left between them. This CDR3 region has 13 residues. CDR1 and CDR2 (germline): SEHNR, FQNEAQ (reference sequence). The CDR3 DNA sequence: TGTGCCAGCAGCTTAGAGGCAGGGCATAGAACTTTCTTT. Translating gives CASSLEAGHRTFF.

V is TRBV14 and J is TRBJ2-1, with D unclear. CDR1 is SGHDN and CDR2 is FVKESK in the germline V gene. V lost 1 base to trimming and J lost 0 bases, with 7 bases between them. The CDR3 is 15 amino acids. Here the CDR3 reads CASSQGRFSYNEQFF. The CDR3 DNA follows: TGTGCCAGCAGCCAAGGTAGATTCTCCTACAATGAGCAGTTCTTC.

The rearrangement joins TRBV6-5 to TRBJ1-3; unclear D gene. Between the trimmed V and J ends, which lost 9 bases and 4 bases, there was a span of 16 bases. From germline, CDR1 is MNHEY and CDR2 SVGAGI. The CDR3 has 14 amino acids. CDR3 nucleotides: TGTGCCAGTGGTATCGGATTGGCCGGAAACACCATATATTTT. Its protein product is CASGIGLAGNTIYF.

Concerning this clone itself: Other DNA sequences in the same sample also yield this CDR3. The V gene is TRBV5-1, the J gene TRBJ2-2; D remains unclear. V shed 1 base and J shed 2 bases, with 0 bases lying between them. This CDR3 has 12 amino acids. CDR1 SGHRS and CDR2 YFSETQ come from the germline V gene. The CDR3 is CASSLNTGELFF. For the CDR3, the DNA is TGCGCCAGCAGCTTGAACACCGGGGAGCTGTTTTTT.

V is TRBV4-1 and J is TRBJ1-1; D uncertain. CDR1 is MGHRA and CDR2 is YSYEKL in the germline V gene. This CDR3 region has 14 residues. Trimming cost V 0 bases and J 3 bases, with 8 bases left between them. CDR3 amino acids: CASSQDWRDTEAFF. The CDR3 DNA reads TGCGCCAGCAGCCAAGATTGGAGGGACACTGAAGCTTTCTTT.

DNA for the CDR3: TGTGCCAGCAGCTCTGGTTGGGATGAGCAGTTCTTC. Its translation is CASSSGWDEQFF. The chain carries TRBV7-6 and TRBJ2-1, with D unresolved. Germline assignment: CDR1 SGHVS and CDR2 FNYEAQ. The CDR3 extends over 12 amino acids. With 4 bases removed from V and 8 bases from J, the gap between germline ends came to 9 bases.